The 3 T cell receptor beta chains listed next were all sequenced from one sample in a study of T cells in Graves' hyperthyroidism and ophthalmopathy. RNA transcripts served as the template for amplifying TCR beta CDR3 regions. HTBI primers were employed in a first-round RT-PCR of the TCR CDR3. TCRdb independently ran MiXCR on the multiplex PCR reads; one entry per CDR3 protein. The sample contains approximately 420,000 distinct CDR3 sequences, 15% of which appear only once. Sequenced sample: blood. The receptors were sampled from a woman under 40 with Graves' hyperthyroidism.

This clonotype was seen at least ten times. V usage is TRBV5-1 and J usage is TRBJ1-1; 8 bases align to TRBD1. Trimming took 4 bases from V and 4 from J; bases not matched to a gene: 9. The CDR3 has 15 amino acids. Germline V gene sequence: CDR1 SGHRS, CDR2 YFSETQ. Written as DNA, the CDR3 is TGCGCCAGCAGCCCGCGGACAGGGCCGGGCACTGAAGCTTTCTTT. Translating gives CASSPRTGPGTEAFF. The variable domain in full, with the rest retrieved from reference TRBV5-1 and TRBJ1-1, is KAGVTQTPRYLIKTRGQQVTLSCSPISGHRSVSWYQQTPGQGLQFLFEYFSETQRNKGNFPGRFSGRQFSNSRSEMNVSTLELGDSALYLCASSPRTGPGTEAFFGQGTRLTVV.

The gene calls are TRBV6-1 and TRBJ2-1; 13 positions match TRBD2. The ends lost 5 bases at V and 6 bases at J; junction bases unmatched: 7. Per germline, CDR1 MNHNS and CDR2 SASEGT. This CDR3 comprises 16 residues. The CDR3 reads CASSPSGTSGVNEQFF. CDR3 DNA: TGTGCCAGCAGTCCATCCGGGACTAGCGGGGTCAATGAGCAGTTCTTC.

This clonotype was counted many times. The chain joins TRBV6-1 to TRBJ1-3; TRBD1 matches at 9 bases. Looked up from germline, CDR1 is MNHNS and CDR2 is SASEGT. The CDR3 extends over 16 amino acids. Trimming took 3 bases from V and 4 from J; bases not matched to a gene: 7. The CDR3 sequence: CASSEGQGYSGNTIYF. The CDR3 DNA follows: TGTGCCAGCAGTGAGGGACAGGGTTACTCCGGAAACACCATATATTTT.